A single sample is the source of the 26 T cell receptor beta chains below, sequenced in a study of blood T cell repertoires in COVID-19 (dated by TCRdb to between 2020 and 2021). Library creation used the immunoSEQ multiplex PCR assay. TCRdb's version of the immuneACCESS table is confined to in-frame rearrangements and falls short of the full clone set. An unresolved V gene accounts for under half of the shortfall where checked; the remainder is of unknown origin. In all, the sample holds fewer than 200,000 clones, and about four fifths of those were seen once. The ten largest account for around 3.6% of the sample. The sample comprised PBMCs or T cells enriched from blood (not recorded which). These receptors all stem from a woman aged 50 to 60 in a cohort exposed to, infected with or recovered from COVID-19 (not recorded which).

The V gene is TRBV10-3, the J gene TRBJ2-7, with TRBD1 matching 9 bases. In germline, CDR1 is ENHRY, CDR2 SYGVKD. CDR3 length: 15 amino acids. V trimming: 0 bases; J trimming: 7 bases; junction bases outside the gene matches: 7. CDR3 loop: CAISESRDRVLEQYF. The CDR3 DNA sequence: TGTGCCATCAGTGAGTCGCGGGACAGGGTTCTGGAGCAGTACTTC.

This clone showed up many times. J is TRBJ1-6 and V is TRBV7-2; 9 bases match TRBD1. The CDR3 consists of 16 residues. Per the germline V gene, CDR1 is SGHTA and CDR2 is FQGNSA. V lost 1 base, J lost 8 bases, and 6 bases stayed unmatched. CDR3 DNA: TGTGCCAGCAGCTTAGAAGTAACAGGGGGCTATTCACCCCTCCACTTT. Translating gives CASSLEVTGGYSPLHF.

The DNA of the CDR3 is TGTGCCAGCAGCTTGTCCGGGACAGGTTATTCGGAACTGTTTTTT. Protein product: CASSLSGTGYSELFF. The chain joins TRBV5-6 to TRBJ1-4, with TRBD1 identical over 8 bases. CDR3 length: 15 residues. Trimming cost V 1 base and J 12 bases; bases outside gene matches: 11. CDR1 is SGHDT and CDR2 is YYEEEE in the germline V gene.

The chain couples TRBV2 to TRBJ2-3; 9 positions match TRBD2. Germline-derived CDR1 and CDR2 are SNHLY and FYNNEI. Trimming took 7 bases from V and 4 from J; bases not matched to a gene: 12. The CDR3 contains 16 residues. CDR3 nucleotides: TGTGCCAGCAAGATCAGTAGCGGGAGTTTCGCAGATACGCAGTATTTT. Translating it yields CASKISSGSFADTQYF.

The chain employs TRBV3-1 (or the pseudogene TRBV3-2) and TRBJ1-1, with 8 bases that match TRBD1. The V segment lost 4 bases and the J segment 0 bases; nucleotides outside the gene matches: 1. CDR3 length: 14 amino acids. The germline gives CDR1 LGHDT, CDR2 YNNKEL (reference sequence). The CDR3 nucleotides are TGTGCCAGCAGCCGGACAGGGATGAACACTGAAGCTTTCTTT. It yields the protein CASSRTGMNTEAFF.

V gene TRBV18 combines with J gene TRBJ2-3; D may be TRBD1 (6 bases). The germline V gene encodes CDR1 KGHSH and CDR2 LQKENI. The CDR3 has 15 amino acids. V was cut by 1 base and J by 1 base, with 9 bases left in between. The CDR3 sequence: CASSPRRQGTDTQYF. In DNA, the CDR3 is TGTGCCAGCTCACCACGTAGACAGGGCACAGATACGCAGTATTTT.

J is TRBJ2-1 and V is TRBV27; tentative D call: TRBD1 (5 bases). CDR3 length equals 17 residues. V was cut by 7 bases and J by 5 bases, with 24 bases left in between. Germline loops: CDR1 MNHEY, CDR2 SMNVEV (reference sequence). CDR3 loop: CASNPLGQTWKHNEQFF. The CDR3 DNA reads as TGTGCCAGCAACCCACTGGGGCAGACCTGGAAACACAATGAGCAGTTCTTC.

The V call is TRBV2, the J call TRBJ2-3; possible D gene TRBD1, 5 bases. Trimming left V 7 bases short and J 2 bases short, with 19 bases between. The CDR3 length is 16 residues. Germline V gene sequence: CDR1 SNHLY, CDR2 FYNNEI. CDR3 residues: CASMGLTGLFTDTQYF. The CDR3 DNA follows: TGTGCCAGCATGGGGCTGACTGGCCTATTCACAGATACGCAGTATTTT.

This CDR3 reads CASSIDSDGTSGAVSYNEQFF. CDR3 sequence (DNA): TGTGCCAGTAGTATAGACTCAGACGGGACTAGCGGGGCCGTCTCCTACAATGAGCAGTTCTTC. The V and J genes are TRBV19 and TRBJ2-1, with 13 bases lining up with TRBD2. V lost 0 bases and J lost 0; bases outside the gene matches: 11. The germline gives CDR1 LNHDA, CDR2 SQIVND (reference sequence). The CDR3 totals 21 residues.

The gene calls are TRBV19 and TRBJ2-6; TRBD1 agrees at 7 bases. Germline V gene lookup returns CDR1 LNHDA and CDR2 SQIVND (reference sequence). Trimming removed 3 bases from V and 1 base from J; junction bases left unmatched: 12. The CDR3 runs 19 residues. The CDR3 region is CASSIGQAILFSGANVLTF. The CDR3 DNA follows: TGTGCCAGTAGTATTGGACAGGCGATCCTCTTTTCTGGGGCCAACGTCCTGACTTTC.

The gene calls are TRBV3-1 (or the pseudogene TRBV3-2) and TRBJ2-5, with 7 bases fitting TRBD2. CDR1 and CDR2 (germline): LGHDT, YNNKEL (reference sequence). The CDR3 is 14 amino acids. Unmatched junction bases numbered 4, after V lost 4 bases and J lost 2 bases. The CDR3 sequence: CASSLGTTQETQYF. The CDR3 DNA reads as TGTGCCAGCAGCCTGGGGACTACACAAGAGACCCAGTACTTC.

This clone was counted a single time. This chain connects TRBV7-3 to TRBJ2-2; TRBD2 agrees at 7 bases. There are 15 residues in the CDR3. The germline V gene has CDR1 SGHTA and CDR2 FQGTGA. The V gene end was trimmed by 5 bases and the J gene end by 4 bases; junction bases not matched to a gene: 7. In nucleotides, the CDR3 is TGTGCCAGCAGCCCACGGGGGGATGGCACCGGGGAGCTGTTTTTT. Encoded protein: CASSPRGDGTGELFF.

The CDR3 DNA reads TGTGCCAGCAGCTTCGACCAAAAAGGGGCGGATACGCAGTATTTT. Amino acid sequence: CASSFDQKGADTQYF. The gene calls are TRBV5-6 and TRBJ2-3, with D possibly TRBD1 on 5 matching bases. The CDR3 contains 15 residues. CDR1 is SGHDT and CDR2 is YYEEEE in the germline V gene. Trimming pared 2 bases from V and 6 bases from J, leaving 16 bases between.

This clone was counted only a few times. The chain joins TRBV6-5 to TRBJ1-1, with D possibly matching TRBD1 (5 bases). The CDR3 has 15 amino acids. The V and J ends lost 6 bases and 1 base respectively, with 15 bases between them. Germline values: CDR1 MNHEY, CDR2 SVGAGI. This CDR3 is CASSTYGQGNTEAFF. In nucleotides, the CDR3 is TGTGCCAGCAGCACCTATGGGCAGGGGAACACTGAAGCTTTCTTT.

The chain has TRBV27 and TRBJ1-5; D not certain. CDR3 length equals 15 residues. Germline V gene sequence: CDR1 MNHEY, CDR2 SMNVEV (reference sequence). V lost 2 bases to trimming and J lost 2 bases, with 10 bases between them. CDR3 loop: CASSLRVGGNQPQHF. Written as DNA, the CDR3 is TGTGCCAGCAGTTTAAGGGTCGGGGGCAATCAGCCCCAGCATTTT.

The chain recombines TRBV7-2 with TRBJ2-2; D remains ambiguous. The CDR3 length is 14 residues. The germline V and J ends were trimmed by 0 bases and 9 bases, with 11 bases remaining between them. Germline V lookup: CDR1 SGHTA, CDR2 FQGNSA. The CDR3, as DNA: TGTGCCAGCAGCTTAGCGGTGGGCTCTCGGGAGCTGTTTTTT. Its protein is CASSLAVGSRELFF.

The chain combines TRBV27 with TRBJ1-2, with a tentative D call TRBD1 (5 bases). This CDR3 is 13 amino acids long. CDR1 and CDR2 (germline): MNHEY, SMNVEV (reference sequence). Trimming shortened V by 5 bases and J by 2 bases, and 9 bases separated the two germline ends. The CDR3 DNA follows: TGTGCCAGCAGTCCGGACACAAACTATGGCTACACCTTC. Translating gives CASSPDTNYGYTF.

V is TRBV2 and J is TRBJ2-7; 7 nucleotides align to TRBD1. This CDR3 has 14 residues. Trimming took 3 bases from V and 1 from J; bases not matched to a gene: 3. Germline V gene lookup returns CDR1 SNHLY and CDR2 FYNNEI. DNA of the CDR3: TGTGCCAGCAGTGACACAGGGGTTTCCTACGAGCAGTACTTC. Translated: CASSDTGVSYEQYF.

The rearrangement uses TRBV4-1 and TRBJ1-5; no firm D call. The CDR3 covers 14 residues. V gave up 4 bases and J gave up 3 bases, with 10 bases separating them. From germline, CDR1 is MGHRA and CDR2 YSYEKL. The CDR3, as DNA: TGCGCCAGCAGCCTGGTGGGCTACAATCAGCCCCAGCATTTT. Translating gives CASSLVGYNQPQHF.

The chain links TRBV19 to TRBJ1-2, with 8 bases that match TRBD1. The CDR3 is made up of 14 amino acids. V gave up 6 bases and J gave up 5 bases; unmatched junction bases: 8. CDR1 is LNHDA and CDR2 is SQIVND in the germline V gene (reference sequence). CDR3 DNA: TGTGCCAGTAGCTTAACAGGGGGGAGTTATGGCTACACCTTC. This sequence encodes CASSLTGGSYGYTF.

The rearrangement uses TRBV19 and TRBJ1-2; D unclear. Germline loops: CDR1 LNHDA, CDR2 SQIVND (reference sequence). This CDR3 is 13 amino acids long. V was cut by 6 bases and J by 5 bases, with 13 bases left in between. Here the CDR3 DNA reads TGTGCCAGTAGCCTTGGACTTGGTTATGGCTACACCTTC. Protein sequence: CASSLGLGYGYTF.

V is TRBV21-1 and J is TRBJ2-2; TRBD2, the table's D call, was not compared with the DNA. TRBV21-1 is a pseudogene locus. The CDR3 loop spans 16 amino acids. The CDR3 DNA is TGTGCCAGCAGCCTTGGGAGGGTGTTTGGGACCGGGGAGCTGTTTTTT. This gives the protein CASSLGRVFGTGELFF.

The chain joins TRBV5-1 to TRBJ2-5, with 9 nucleotides matching TRBD2. The germline CDR1 and CDR2 sequences are SGHRS and YFSETQ. This CDR3 has 14 residues. Trimming took 0 bases from V and 5 from J; bases not matched to a gene: 2. The DNA for the CDR3 is TGCGCCAGCAGCTTGGGGCTAGCGGGGGAGACCCAGTACTTC. Its translation: CASSLGLAGETQYF.

V and J are TRBV3-1 (or the pseudogene TRBV3-2) and TRBJ2-7, with 7 nucleotides matching TRBD2. Germline CDR1 is LGHDT and CDR2 is YNNKEL (reference sequence). The CDR3 runs 14 residues. V gave up 4 bases and J gave up 4 bases; unmatched junction bases: 7. In DNA form, the CDR3 reads TGTGCCAGCAGCCTGGCGGGAGTGGAGTACGAGCAGTACTTC. Its translation: CASSLAGVEYEQYF.

The chain uses TRBV27 and TRBJ2-7; the match to TRBD2 covers 12 bases. The ends lost 0 bases at V and 7 bases at J; junction bases unmatched: 10. Per germline, CDR1 MNHEY and CDR2 SMNVEV (reference sequence). This CDR3 is built from 17 residues. This chain's CDR3 is CASSLSYPSGRAGEQYF. Written as DNA, the CDR3 is TGTGCCAGCAGTTTATCGTACCCTAGCGGGAGGGCTGGTGAGCAGTACTTC.

The sample holds one count of this clone. The chain combines TRBV24-1 with TRBJ2-1; D is unclear. Trimming pared 4 bases from V and 4 bases from J, leaving 10 bases between. The CDR3 totals 14 residues. CDR1 and CDR2 (germline): KGHDR, SFDVKD. CDR3 loop: CATSERSIYNEQFF. The CDR3 DNA reads as TGTGCCACCAGTGAGAGATCCATTTACAATGAGCAGTTCTTC.